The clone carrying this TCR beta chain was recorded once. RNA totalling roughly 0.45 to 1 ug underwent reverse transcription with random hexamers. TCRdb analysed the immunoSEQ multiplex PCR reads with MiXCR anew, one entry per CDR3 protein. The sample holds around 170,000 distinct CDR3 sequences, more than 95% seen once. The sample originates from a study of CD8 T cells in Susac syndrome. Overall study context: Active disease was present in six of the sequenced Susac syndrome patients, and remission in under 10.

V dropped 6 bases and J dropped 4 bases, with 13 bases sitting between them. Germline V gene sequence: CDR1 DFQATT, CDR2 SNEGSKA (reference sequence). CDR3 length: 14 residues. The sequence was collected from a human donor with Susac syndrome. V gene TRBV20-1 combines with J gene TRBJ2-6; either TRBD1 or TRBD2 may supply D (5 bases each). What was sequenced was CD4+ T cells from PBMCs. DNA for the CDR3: TGCAGTGCCCCCGAGGGGCTGGGGGCCAACGTCCTGACTTTC. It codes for CSAPEGLGANVLTF.